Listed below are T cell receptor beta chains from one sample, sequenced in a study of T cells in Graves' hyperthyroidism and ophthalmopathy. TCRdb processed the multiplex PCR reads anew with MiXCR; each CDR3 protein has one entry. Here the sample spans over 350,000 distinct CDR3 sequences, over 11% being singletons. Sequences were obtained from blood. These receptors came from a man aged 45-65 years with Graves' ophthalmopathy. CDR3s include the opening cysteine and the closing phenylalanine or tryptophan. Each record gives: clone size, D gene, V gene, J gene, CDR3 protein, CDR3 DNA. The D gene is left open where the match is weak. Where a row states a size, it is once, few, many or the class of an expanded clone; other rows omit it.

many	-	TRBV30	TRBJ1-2	CAWSGGMPPMSYTF	TGTGCCTGGAGTGGGGGGATGCCTCCTATGAGCTACACCTTC
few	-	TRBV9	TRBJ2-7	CASSDSASRGNEQYF	TGTGCCAGCAGCGATTCCGCGTCGAGAGGGAACGAGCAGTACTTC
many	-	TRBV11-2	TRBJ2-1	CASSLDRGYEFF	TGTGCCAGCAGCTTAGATCGGGGGTACGAGTTCTTC
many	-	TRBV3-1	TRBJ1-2	CASRGTEYYGYTF	TGTGCCAGCAGGGGCACAGAGTACTATGGCTACACCTTC
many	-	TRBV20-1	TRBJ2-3	CSANRGTLVDTQYF	TGCAGTGCGAACCGAGGGACATTGGTAGATACGCAGTATTTT
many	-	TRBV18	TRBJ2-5	CASSPPGARETQYF	TGTGCCAGCTCACCTCCGGGGGCGCGGGAGACCCAGTACTTC
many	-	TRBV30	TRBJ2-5	CAWSGSGRYQETQYF	TGTGCCTGGAGTGGCAGCGGAAGGTACCAAGAGACCCAGTACTTC
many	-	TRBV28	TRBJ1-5	CASSLSGPHQPQHF	TGTGCCAGCAGTTTATCGGGACCCCATCAGCCCCAGCATTTT
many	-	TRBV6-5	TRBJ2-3	CASSYGDRGNTQYF	TGTGCCAGCAGTTACGGGGACCGAGGGAATACGCAGTATTTT
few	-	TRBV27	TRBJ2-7	CASSLSLVGLSYEQYF	TGTGCCAGCAGTCTATCCCTGGTCGGGCTCTCCTACGAGCAGTACTTC
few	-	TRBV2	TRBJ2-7	CASREDSLYGQYF	TGTGCCAGCAGGGAGGACAGTTTGTACGGGCAGTACTTC
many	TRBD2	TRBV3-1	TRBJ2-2	CASSQGGSAGELFF	TGTGCCAGCAGCCAAGGCGGGAGTGCCGGGGAGCTGTTTTTT
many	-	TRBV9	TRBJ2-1	CASSVGGGSYNEQFF	TGTGCCAGCAGCGTTGGTGGTGGGTCCTACAATGAGCAGTTCTTC
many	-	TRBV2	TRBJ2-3	CASRPGLSTDTQYF	TGTGCCAGCAGACCCGGACTAAGCACAGATACGCAGTATTTT
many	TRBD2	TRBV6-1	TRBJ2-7	CASDLAGGYEQYF	TGTGCCAGCGATTTAGCGGGAGGCTACGAGCAGTACTTC
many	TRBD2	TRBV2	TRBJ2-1	CATNELAGAGDEQFF	TGTGCCACCAACGAGTTAGCGGGAGCGGGGGATGAGCAGTTCTTC
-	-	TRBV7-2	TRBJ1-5	CASSLVELVQPQHF	TGTGCCAGCAGCTTAGTCGAATTGGTTCAGCCCCAGCATTTT
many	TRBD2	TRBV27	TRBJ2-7	CASSRAPGTSGGSYEQYF	TGTGCCAGCAGTCGTGCCCCCGGGACTAGCGGGGGATCCTACGAGCAGTACTTC
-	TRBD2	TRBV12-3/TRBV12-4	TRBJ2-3	CASSLRGGDTQYF	TGTGCCAGCAGTTTGCGGGGGGGGGATACGCAGTATTTT
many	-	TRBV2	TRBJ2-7	CASSEAEYEQYF	TGTGCCAGCAGTGAAGCGGAGTACGAGCAGTACTTC
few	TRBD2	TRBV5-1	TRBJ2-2	CASSGLAGGRSTGELFF	TGCGCCAGCTCCGGACTAGCGGGAGGGCGGAGCACCGGGGAGCTGTTTTTT
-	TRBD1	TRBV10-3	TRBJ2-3	CAISEFGQGSTDTQYF	TGTGCCATCAGTGAGTTTGGACAGGGAAGCACAGATACGCAGTATTTT
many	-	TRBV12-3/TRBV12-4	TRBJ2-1	CASSLAGGFEQFF	TGTGCCAGCAGTTTAGCGGGAGGATTTGAGCAGTTCTTC
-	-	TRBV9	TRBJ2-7	CASSVAPLQGEQYF	TGTGCCAGCAGCGTAGCCCCTCTCCAGGGCGAGCAGTACTTC
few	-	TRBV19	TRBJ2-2	CASRPMDSFTGELFF	TGTGCCAGTAGGCCAATGGACAGCTTCACCGGGGAGCTGTTTTTT
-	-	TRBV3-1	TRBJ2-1	CASSQSRREQFF	TGTGCCAGCAGCCAATCCCGGAGGGAGCAGTTCTTC
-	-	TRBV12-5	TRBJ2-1	CASGLDGIQRGQFF	TGTGCTAGTGGTTTGGACGGCATCCAGAGGGGGCAGTTCTTC
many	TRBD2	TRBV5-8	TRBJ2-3	CASRLAGGRADTQYF	TGTGCCAGCAGACTAGCGGGAGGTCGCGCAGATACGCAGTATTTT
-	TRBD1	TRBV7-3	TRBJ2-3	CASSSPTGVTLYF	TGTGCCAGCAGCTCTCCGACAGGGGTCACGCTGTATTTT
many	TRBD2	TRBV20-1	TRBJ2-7	CSAPQREWPYEQYF	TGCAGTGCTCCCCAGCGGGAGTGGCCCTACGAGCAGTACTTC
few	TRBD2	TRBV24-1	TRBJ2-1	CATSFGGRDNNEQFF	TGTGCCACCAGTTTCGGCGGGAGGGACAACAATGAGCAGTTCTTC
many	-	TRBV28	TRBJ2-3	CASSLGRDANTQYF	TGTGCCAGCAGTTTAGGCCGGGACGCTAATACGCAGTATTTT
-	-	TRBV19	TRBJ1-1	CATDSGRLDTEAFF	TGTGCCACCGACAGTGGGAGGCTGGACACTGAAGCTTTCTTT
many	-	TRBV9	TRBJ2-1	CASSVARNNLNNEQFF	TGTGCCAGCAGCGTAGCTAGGAACAATCTTAACAATGAGCAGTTCTTC
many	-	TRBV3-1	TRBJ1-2	CASSPLGTEYGYTF	TGTGCCAGCAGCCCACTCGGGACTGAGTATGGCTACACCTTC
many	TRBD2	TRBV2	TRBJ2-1	CASSLKRESYNEQFF	TGTGCCAGCAGTCTAAAGCGGGAGTCCTACAATGAGCAGTTCTTC
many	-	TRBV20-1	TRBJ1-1	CSARGLTVNTEAFF	TGCAGTGCTAGGGGATTGACAGTCAACACTGAAGCTTTCTTT
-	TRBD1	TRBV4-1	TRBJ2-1	CASSQGDRALEQFF	TGCGCCAGCAGCCAAGGGGACAGGGCTCTTGAGCAGTTCTTC
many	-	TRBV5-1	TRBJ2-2	CASSLGPEGELFF	TGCGCCAGCAGCTTGGGCCCCGAAGGGGAGCTGTTTTTT
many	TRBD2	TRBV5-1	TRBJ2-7	CASSLGPTSGRYEQYF	TGCGCCAGCAGCTTGGGACCAACTAGCGGTCGTTACGAGCAGTACTTC
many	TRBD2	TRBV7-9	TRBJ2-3	CASSATGRAGVTDTQYF	TGTGCCAGCAGCGCGACCGGGAGAGCGGGAGTCACAGATACGCAGTATTTT
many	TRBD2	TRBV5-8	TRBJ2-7	CASSRGLAGSEQYF	TGTGCCAGCAGCAGGGGACTAGCCGGTTCCGAGCAGTACTTC
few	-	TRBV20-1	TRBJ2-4	CSARDPGRMAKNIQYF	TGCAGTGCTAGAGACCCGGGGAGGATGGCCAAAAACATTCAGTACTTC
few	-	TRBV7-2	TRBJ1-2	CASSLTGGVRGYTF	TGTGCCAGCAGCTTAACTGGCGGGGTTCGCGGCTACACCTTC
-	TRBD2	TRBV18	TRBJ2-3	CASSPGLAGVRLGTDTQYF	TGTGCCAGCTCACCCGGACTAGCGGGAGTCCGTTTGGGCACAGATACGCAGTATTTT
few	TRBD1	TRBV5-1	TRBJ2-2	CASSIDRVGGELFF	TGCGCCAGCAGTATCGACAGGGTGGGCGGGGAGCTGTTTTTT
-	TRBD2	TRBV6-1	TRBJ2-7	CASRPPQGTSGRFRSYEQYF	TGTGCCAGCAGACCTCCCCAGGGGACTAGCGGGAGGTTCCGCTCCTACGAGCAGTACTTC
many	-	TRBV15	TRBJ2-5	CATSRGEYRETQYF	TGTGCCACCAGCAGAGGAGAGTATCGGGAGACCCAGTACTTC
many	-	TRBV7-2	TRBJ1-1	CASSGRDVGAFF	TGTGCCAGCAGTGGCCGGGACGTAGGAGCTTTCTTT
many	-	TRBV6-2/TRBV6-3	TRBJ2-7	CASSAPSYEQYF	TGTGCCAGCAGTGCCCCTAGCTACGAGCAGTACTTC
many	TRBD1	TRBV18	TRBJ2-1	CASSSDRGLYNEQFF	TGTGCCAGCTCATCGGACAGGGGGCTCTACAATGAGCAGTTCTTC
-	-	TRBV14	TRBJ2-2	CASSHTFRNTGELFF	TGTGCCAGCAGCCACACCTTCCGAAACACCGGGGAGCTGTTTTTT
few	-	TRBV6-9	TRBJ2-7	CASPRKDEQYF	TGTGCCAGCCCCAGAAAGGACGAGCAGTACTTC
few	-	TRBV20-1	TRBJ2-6	CSASSGANVLTF	TGCAGTGCCTCCTCTGGGGCCAACGTCCTGACTTTC
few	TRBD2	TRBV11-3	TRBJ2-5	CASSWGGAETQYF	TGTGCCAGCAGCTGGGGGGGAGCTGAGACCCAGTACTTC
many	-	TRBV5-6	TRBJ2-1	CASIRAGTGTEQFF	TGTGCCAGCATCCGGGCAGGGACGGGCACTGAGCAGTTCTTC
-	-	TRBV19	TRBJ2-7	CASSISPGGKDEQYF	TGTGCCAGTAGTATCTCTCCCGGGGGAAAGGACGAGCAGTACTTC
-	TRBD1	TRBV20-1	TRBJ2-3	CSVSGTGGDSDTQYF	TGCAGTGTTAGCGGGACAGGGGGCGACTCAGATACGCAGTATTTT
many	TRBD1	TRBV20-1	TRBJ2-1	CSARPTGVDEQFF	TGCAGTGCTAGACCGACAGGGGTCGATGAGCAGTTCTTC